This T cell receptor beta chain was obtained from a study of T cells in localized non-small cell lung cancer. The method was immunoSEQ multiplex PCR; TCRdb's version includes in-frame clones alone and lacks a portion of them. Of about 52,000 clones in the sample, around 87% were seen once. CDR3 length: 16 amino acids. The sample here was PBMCs, taken before any cancer treatment. This chain uses TRBV12-1 with TRBJ1-1. TRBV12-1 is noted as a pseudogene. The TCR was taken from a female donor with stage II lung adenocarcinoma. As DNA, the CDR3 is TGTGCCAGCAGCTTTATCCCCCGCGTCATGAACACTGAAGCTTTCTTT. Its translation is CASSFIPRVMNTEAFF.